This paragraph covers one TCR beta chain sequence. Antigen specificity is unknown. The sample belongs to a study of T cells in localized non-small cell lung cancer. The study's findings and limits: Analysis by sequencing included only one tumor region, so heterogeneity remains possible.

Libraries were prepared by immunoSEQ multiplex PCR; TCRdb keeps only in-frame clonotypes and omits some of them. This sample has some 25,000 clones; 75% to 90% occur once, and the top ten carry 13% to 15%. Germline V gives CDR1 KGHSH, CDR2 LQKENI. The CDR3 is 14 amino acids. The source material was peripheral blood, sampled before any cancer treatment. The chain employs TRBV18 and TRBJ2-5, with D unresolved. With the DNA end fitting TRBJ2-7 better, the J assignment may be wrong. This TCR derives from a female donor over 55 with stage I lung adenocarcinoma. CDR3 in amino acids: CASSLEPGAYEQYF. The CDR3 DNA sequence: TGTGCCAGCTCCCTAGAGCCTGGGGCCTACGAGCAGTACTTC.